The next 6 T cell receptor beta chains were all read from a single sample in a study of CD8 T cells in ankylosing spondylitis. TCRdb used MiXCR to reprocess the 5' RACE reads, holding one entry per CDR3 protein. Among 210,000 or so distinct CDR3 sequences listed, around a quarter were seen once. The sequenced sample was blood, either unsorted or a sorted T cell fraction (not recorded which). The receptors derive from a male donor with ankylosing spondylitis or in good health (not recorded which).

The chain couples TRBV7-2 to TRBJ2-1, with D hard to call. V was shortened by 2 bases and J by 0 bases, with 11 bases between the two germline ends. The CDR3 is made up of 16 amino acids. Germline assignment: CDR1 SGHTA and CDR2 FQGNSA. The CDR3 DNA reads as TGTGCCAGCAGCTTAAGGAGCGACCCCTCCTACAATGAGCAGTTCTTC. Its translation is CASSLRSDPSYNEQFF.

This clonotype was found many times. The chain has TRBV7-9 and TRBJ1-6; no clear D. The V end was cut by 1 base, the J end by 4 bases, with 8 bases between. Germline CDR1 SEHNR, CDR2 FQNEAQ (reference sequence). The CDR3 is 15 amino acids. CDR3 in DNA: TGTGCCAGCAGCTTAGGAAAAGATTATAATTCACCCCTCCACTTT. Protein sequence: CASSLGKDYNSPLHF.

On this clonotype itself: A much larger clone is a single base away; this may be a read error. The CDR3 does not close with the conserved phenylalanine or tryptophan, likely indicating a read error. The genes are TRBV10-3 and TRBJ2-7; TRBD1 aligns across 12 bases. CDR1 is ENHRY, CDR2 SYGVKD, per germline. The V segment lost 7 bases and the J segment 5 bases; nucleotides outside the gene matches: 9. The CDR3 contains 15 residues. CDR3 nucleotide sequence: TGTGCCATCACCAACTCTGGGACAGGGGGCCACGAGCAGTACCTC. It codes for CAITNSGTGGHEQYL.

This clonotype was seen ten or more times. This rearrangement joins TRBV20-1 to TRBJ1-4, with 9 nucleotides matching TRBD1. Germline CDR1 is DFQATT and CDR2 is SNEGSKA (reference sequence). The V gene end was trimmed by 5 bases and the J gene end by 7 bases; junction bases not matched to a gene: 5. CDR3 size: 13 residues. This CDR3 reads CSALTGGGEKLFF. The DNA of the CDR3 is TGCAGTGCTCTTACAGGGGGCGGTGAAAAACTGTTTTTT.

The chain links TRBV9 to TRBJ2-4, with a possible D match to TRBD2 (5 bases). The V gene's germline CDR1 is SGDLS and CDR2 YYNGEE. This CDR3 contains 24 residues. The V gene lost 3 bases and the J gene lost 2 bases, with 39 bases spanning the gap. This CDR3 is CASSAPSPGRTSAPPIATKNIQYF. In DNA, the CDR3 is TGTGCCAGCAGCGCCCCTAGTCCTGGGCGAACTAGTGCCCCCCCAATAGCGACCAAAAACATTCAGTACTTC.

This chain links TRBV10-3 with TRBJ1-2, with 9 bases lining up with TRBD1. There are 15 residues in the CDR3. CDR1 and CDR2 from the germline V gene are ENHRY and SYGVKD. The trim removed 5 bases at V and 7 bases at J, leaving 11 bases unmatched. The CDR3 DNA follows: TGTGCCATCAGTTGGGGGGACAGGGTCAGCACTGGCTACACCTTC. This translates into CAISWGDRVSTGYTF.